This is a list of T cell receptor beta chains from one sample in a study of beta chain features in type 1 diabetes. Clones were sequenced by immunoSEQ multiplex PCR, and TCRdb holds only the in-frame ones, with some missing. The sample includes about 180,000 clones, more than 10% of them seen just once. The source material was central memory CD4+ T cells from blood. These TCRs come from a woman aged 18-30 years in good health. Both conserved end residues are part of each CDR3. A D gene is named only where the DNA matches it firmly. Size is stated for part of the rows, as once, few or many counts, or as a class when the clone is expanded.

d_call,j_call,v_call,cdr3_length,clone_size,cdr3_aa,cdr3_nt
TRBD1,TRBJ2-5,TRBV11-2,18,few,CASSLVGFLGQGRETQYF,TGTGCCAGCAGCTTAGTAGGTTTCCTGGGACAGGGTCGGGAGACCCAGTACTTC
-,TRBJ1-1,TRBV27,16,few,CASIPGTQTQNTEAFF,TGTGCCAGCATTCCCGGGACACAAACCCAGAACACTGAAGCTTTCTTT
-,TRBJ1-2,TRBV5-4,15,-,CASSLGGGVLYGYTF,TGTGCCAGCAGCTTGGGCGGCGGAGTTTTATATGGCTACACCTTC
-,TRBJ2-7,TRBV10-3,14,-,CAISGSGRTYEQYF,TGTGCCATCAGTGGTAGCGGACGAACCTACGAGCAGTACTTC
TRBD2,TRBJ2-1,TRBV7-9,15,few,CASRTTSGIHNEQFF,TGTGCCAGCAGGACGACTAGCGGGATCCACAATGAGCAGTTCTTC
TRBD1,TRBJ2-6,TRBV5-1,19,few,CASSYHMGQGLTGANVLTF,TGCGCCAGCAGTTACCATATGGGACAGGGTCTCACTGGGGCCAACGTCCTGACTTTC
-,TRBJ1-1,TRBV7-9,15,-,CASMRSEGVNTEAFF,TGTGCCAGCATGCGCAGTGAGGGGGTGAACACTGAAGCTTTCTTT
-,TRBJ1-1,TRBV6-6,15,-,CASSSRGSRDTEAFF,TGTGCCAGCAGTTCCCGTGGGTCCCGGGACACTGAAGCTTTCTTT
-,TRBJ2-2,TRBV7-8,15,-,CASSLLGRSTGELFF,TGTGCCAGCAGTTTACTAGGTCGTAGCACCGGGGAGCTGTTTTTT
TRBD2,TRBJ2-1,TRBV6-6,15,-,CASSYVREGKVEQFF,TGTGCCAGCAGTTACGTGAGGGAGGGGAAGGTTGAGCAGTTCTTC
TRBD1,TRBJ1-3,TRBV28,16,many,CASSSPGQSSGNTIYF,TGTGCCAGCAGTTCCCCGGGACAGTCTTCGGGAAACACCATATATTTT
-,TRBJ2-7,TRBV7-9,12,few,CASSTVAYEQYF,TGTGCCAGCAGCACTGTTGCCTACGAGCAGTACTTC
-,TRBJ1-1,TRBV7-2,14,-,CASSLSQGGTEAFF,TGTGCCAGCAGCTTATCCCAGGGCGGAACTGAAGCTTTCTTT
TRBD1,TRBJ2-7,TRBV6-1,16,few,CASSESPRGRPYEQYF,TGTGCCAGCAGTGAATCTCCCAGGGGGAGACCCTACGAGCAGTACTTC
-,TRBJ2-1,TRBV29-1,16,few,CSVEARQSSTYNEQFF,TGCAGCGTTGAGGCTCGACAGTCCTCCACCTACAATGAGCAGTTCTTC
-,TRBJ1-1,TRBV29-1,13,few,CSGIEGSGTEAFF,TGCAGCGGCATAGAGGGCTCGGGCACTGAAGCTTTCTTT
-,TRBJ2-7,TRBV11-3,13,few,CASSLDRGHEQYF,TGTGCCAGCAGCTTAGACAGGGGCCACGAGCAGTACTTC
-,TRBJ2-2,TRBV28,15,few,CASTVAEGHTGELFF,TGTGCCAGCACGGTTGCGGAGGGACACACCGGGGAGCTGTTTTTT
-,TRBJ2-1,TRBV7-9,15,-,CASSSSGASYNEQFF,TGTGCCAGCAGCTCGAGCGGTGCTTCCTACAATGAGCAGTTCTTC
-,TRBJ1-2,TRBV9,15,few,CASSRRGSDNYGYTF,TGTGCCAGCAGCAGACGGGGTTCGGATAACTATGGCTACACCTTC
-,TRBJ2-1,TRBV7-3,17,-,CASSPKGGASEDNEQFF,TGTGCCAGCAGCCCGAAAGGAGGGGCTAGCGAGGACAATGAGCAGTTCTTC
-,TRBJ2-3,TRBV9,14,-,CASSPLWGADTQYF,TGTGCCAGCAGCCCCCTTTGGGGCGCAGATACGCAGTATTTT
-,TRBJ1-6,TRBV10-3,16,-,CAISSDRSENNSPLHF,TGTGCCATCAGCTCCGACAGGAGTGAAAATAATTCACCCCTCCACTTT
-,TRBJ2-7,TRBV18,13,few,CASSPPGPYEQYF,TGTGCCAGCTCACCCCCAGGGCCGTACGAGCAGTACTTC
TRBD1,TRBJ2-7,TRBV5-6,13,few,CASSWDRGDEQYF,TGTGCCAGCAGCTGGGACAGGGGGGATGAGCAGTACTTC
TRBD2,TRBJ2-1,TRBV19,15,-,CASSTTGTSGNEQFF,TGTGCCAGTAGTACCACCGGGACTAGCGGCAATGAGCAGTTCTTC
-,TRBJ1-1,TRBV11-2,12,few,CASSLPDREAFF,TGTGCCAGCAGCCTACCTGACAGGGAAGCTTTCTTT
TRBD1,TRBJ2-7,TRBV28,16,-,CASSILGTGEFDEQYF,TGTGCCAGCAGTATACTCGGGACAGGGGAATTTGACGAGCAGTACTTC
TRBD2,TRBJ2-1,TRBV7-2,16,-,CASRRLAELSYNEQFF,TGTGCCAGCAGACGACTAGCGGAACTTTCCTACAATGAGCAGTTCTTC
TRBD2,TRBJ2-5,TRBV5-1,15,-,CASSLVGLAQETQYF,TGCGCCAGCAGCTTGGTGGGACTAGCCCAAGAGACCCAGTACTTC
TRBD1,TRBJ1-4,TRBV10-3,13,few,CAISGQGKEKLFF,TGTGCCATCAGTGGACAGGGGAAGGAAAAACTGTTTTTT
-,TRBJ1-3,TRBV18,16,few,CASSPGSRRSGNTIYF,TGTGCCAGCTCACCGGGCTCCCGGAGGTCTGGAAACACCATATATTTT
TRBD2,TRBJ2-1,TRBV11-2,15,few,CASSLGLAGGNEQFF,TGTGCCAGCAGCTTAGGCCTAGCGGGAGGCAATGAGCAGTTCTTC
-,TRBJ2-1,TRBV7-2,15,-,CASSLGESTYNEQFF,TGTGCCAGCAGCTTGGGAGAAAGCACCTACAATGAGCAGTTCTTC
-,TRBJ2-1,TRBV7-8,11,few,CASSLDGDTVF,TGTGCCAGCAGCTTAGATGGCGACACGGTCTTC
TRBD1,TRBJ2-1,TRBV29-1,13,many,CSADGQGYNEQFF,TGCAGCGCTGATGGACAGGGCTACAATGAGCAGTTCTTC
-,TRBJ1-1,TRBV30,16,few,CAWSRDRVRGYTEAFF,TGTGCCTGGAGTCGCGACCGGGTTCGGGGGTACACTGAAGCTTTCTTT
TRBD1,TRBJ1-5,TRBV6-6,14,-,CASSPTGVVQPQHF,TGTGCCAGCAGTCCTACAGGGGTTGTCCAGCCCCAGCATTTT
-,TRBJ2-4,TRBV28,15,few,CASSTGNSHKNIQYF,TGTGCCAGCAGCACGGGGAACTCCCATAAAAACATTCAGTACTTC
TRBD2,TRBJ2-3,TRBV5-1,17,-,CASSSRAFAGGGDTQYF,TGCGCCAGCAGCTCAAGGGCGTTCGCGGGAGGAGGAGATACGCAGTATTTT
-,TRBJ2-3,TRBV29-1,14,few,CSVHGGSSTDTQYF,TGCAGCGTCCACGGTGGTTCTAGCACAGATACGCAGTATTTT
TRBD1,TRBJ1-4,TRBV18,15,few,CASSRLDRENEKLFF,TGTGCCAGCTCTCGATTGGACAGGGAAAATGAAAAACTGTTTTTT
-,TRBJ1-3,TRBV6-5,15,few,CASSPQGRGGNTIYF,TGTGCCAGCAGCCCACAGGGTCGTGGTGGAAACACCATATATTTT
-,TRBJ1-2,TRBV7-9,15,few,CASRASGVTNYGYTF,TGTGCCAGCAGAGCTTCGGGGGTTACTAACTATGGCTACACCTTC
TRBD2,TRBJ2-7,TRBV30,15,-,CAWRKGLAGGNEQYF,TGTGCCTGGAGAAAAGGACTAGCGGGAGGAAACGAGCAGTACTTC
-,TRBJ2-1,TRBV7-9,15,few,CASTASGGTNNEQFF,TGTGCCTCCACGGCGTCAGGAGGAACAAACAATGAGCAGTTCTTC
-,TRBJ2-3,TRBV30,13,-,CAWSSERRGTQYF,TGTGCCTGGAGTTCCGAAAGGAGAGGGACGCAGTATTTT
-,TRBJ1-2,TRBV5-4,14,-,CASSFYTESYGYTF,TGTGCCAGCAGCTTCTATACAGAATCCTATGGCTACACCTTC
-,TRBJ2-1,TRBV28,17,-,CASSPAGAQSSYNEQFF,TGTGCCAGCAGTCCCGCGGGGGCCCAGAGCTCCTACAATGAGCAGTTCTTC